The clone carrying this T cell receptor (beta chain) is a singleton in its sample. The entry originates in a study of blood T cell repertoires in COVID-19. From germline, CDR1 is SGHVS and CDR2 FNYEAQ. The J segment lost 4 bases and the V segment lost 4 bases, leaving 3 bases of the junction unmatched. CDR3 size: 15 residues. Produced via immunoSEQ multiplex PCR; TCRdb's table is partial and in-frame only. This sample has more than 150,000 clones, with approximately 86% found just once. The chain recombines TRBV7-6 with TRBJ2-1, with TRBD2 matching over 11 bases. The sample was peripheral blood. This clonotype originated in a man aged 55-75 years with acute or convalescent COVID-19. CDR3 sequence (DNA): TGTGCCAGCAGCTCCCTAGCGGGAGGATACAATGAGCAGTTCTTC. This translates into CASSSLAGGYNEQFF.